The present T cell receptor (beta chain) was sequenced within a study of CD8 T cells in ankylosing spondylitis. TCRdb fed the 5' RACE reads into MiXCR, producing one record per CDR3 protein. The repertoire holds about 110,000 distinct CDR3 sequences, with 24% as singletons. This clonotype was picked up a small number of times. Its target is unknown. Study-wide results and caveats: In reactive arthritis synovial fluid and blood, some motif variants had been reported before. Among TCR beta sequences, a motif of fewer than 10 highly homologous variants appeared characteristic of ankylosing spondylitis blood.

Germline CDR1 SGHDT, CDR2 YYEEEE. V was pared by 5 bases and J by 7 bases, with 0 bases of the junction left unmatched. The CDR3 has 11 residues. The rearrangement links TRBV5-6 to TRBJ2-1; 7 bases match TRBD2. The TCR was taken from a male donor with ankylosing spondylitis. The sample comprised synovial fluid, either unsorted or a sorted T cell fraction (not recorded which). The CDR3 here is CASRGGNEQFF. As DNA, the CDR3 is TGTGCCAGCAGGGGGGGGAATGAGCAGTTCTTC.